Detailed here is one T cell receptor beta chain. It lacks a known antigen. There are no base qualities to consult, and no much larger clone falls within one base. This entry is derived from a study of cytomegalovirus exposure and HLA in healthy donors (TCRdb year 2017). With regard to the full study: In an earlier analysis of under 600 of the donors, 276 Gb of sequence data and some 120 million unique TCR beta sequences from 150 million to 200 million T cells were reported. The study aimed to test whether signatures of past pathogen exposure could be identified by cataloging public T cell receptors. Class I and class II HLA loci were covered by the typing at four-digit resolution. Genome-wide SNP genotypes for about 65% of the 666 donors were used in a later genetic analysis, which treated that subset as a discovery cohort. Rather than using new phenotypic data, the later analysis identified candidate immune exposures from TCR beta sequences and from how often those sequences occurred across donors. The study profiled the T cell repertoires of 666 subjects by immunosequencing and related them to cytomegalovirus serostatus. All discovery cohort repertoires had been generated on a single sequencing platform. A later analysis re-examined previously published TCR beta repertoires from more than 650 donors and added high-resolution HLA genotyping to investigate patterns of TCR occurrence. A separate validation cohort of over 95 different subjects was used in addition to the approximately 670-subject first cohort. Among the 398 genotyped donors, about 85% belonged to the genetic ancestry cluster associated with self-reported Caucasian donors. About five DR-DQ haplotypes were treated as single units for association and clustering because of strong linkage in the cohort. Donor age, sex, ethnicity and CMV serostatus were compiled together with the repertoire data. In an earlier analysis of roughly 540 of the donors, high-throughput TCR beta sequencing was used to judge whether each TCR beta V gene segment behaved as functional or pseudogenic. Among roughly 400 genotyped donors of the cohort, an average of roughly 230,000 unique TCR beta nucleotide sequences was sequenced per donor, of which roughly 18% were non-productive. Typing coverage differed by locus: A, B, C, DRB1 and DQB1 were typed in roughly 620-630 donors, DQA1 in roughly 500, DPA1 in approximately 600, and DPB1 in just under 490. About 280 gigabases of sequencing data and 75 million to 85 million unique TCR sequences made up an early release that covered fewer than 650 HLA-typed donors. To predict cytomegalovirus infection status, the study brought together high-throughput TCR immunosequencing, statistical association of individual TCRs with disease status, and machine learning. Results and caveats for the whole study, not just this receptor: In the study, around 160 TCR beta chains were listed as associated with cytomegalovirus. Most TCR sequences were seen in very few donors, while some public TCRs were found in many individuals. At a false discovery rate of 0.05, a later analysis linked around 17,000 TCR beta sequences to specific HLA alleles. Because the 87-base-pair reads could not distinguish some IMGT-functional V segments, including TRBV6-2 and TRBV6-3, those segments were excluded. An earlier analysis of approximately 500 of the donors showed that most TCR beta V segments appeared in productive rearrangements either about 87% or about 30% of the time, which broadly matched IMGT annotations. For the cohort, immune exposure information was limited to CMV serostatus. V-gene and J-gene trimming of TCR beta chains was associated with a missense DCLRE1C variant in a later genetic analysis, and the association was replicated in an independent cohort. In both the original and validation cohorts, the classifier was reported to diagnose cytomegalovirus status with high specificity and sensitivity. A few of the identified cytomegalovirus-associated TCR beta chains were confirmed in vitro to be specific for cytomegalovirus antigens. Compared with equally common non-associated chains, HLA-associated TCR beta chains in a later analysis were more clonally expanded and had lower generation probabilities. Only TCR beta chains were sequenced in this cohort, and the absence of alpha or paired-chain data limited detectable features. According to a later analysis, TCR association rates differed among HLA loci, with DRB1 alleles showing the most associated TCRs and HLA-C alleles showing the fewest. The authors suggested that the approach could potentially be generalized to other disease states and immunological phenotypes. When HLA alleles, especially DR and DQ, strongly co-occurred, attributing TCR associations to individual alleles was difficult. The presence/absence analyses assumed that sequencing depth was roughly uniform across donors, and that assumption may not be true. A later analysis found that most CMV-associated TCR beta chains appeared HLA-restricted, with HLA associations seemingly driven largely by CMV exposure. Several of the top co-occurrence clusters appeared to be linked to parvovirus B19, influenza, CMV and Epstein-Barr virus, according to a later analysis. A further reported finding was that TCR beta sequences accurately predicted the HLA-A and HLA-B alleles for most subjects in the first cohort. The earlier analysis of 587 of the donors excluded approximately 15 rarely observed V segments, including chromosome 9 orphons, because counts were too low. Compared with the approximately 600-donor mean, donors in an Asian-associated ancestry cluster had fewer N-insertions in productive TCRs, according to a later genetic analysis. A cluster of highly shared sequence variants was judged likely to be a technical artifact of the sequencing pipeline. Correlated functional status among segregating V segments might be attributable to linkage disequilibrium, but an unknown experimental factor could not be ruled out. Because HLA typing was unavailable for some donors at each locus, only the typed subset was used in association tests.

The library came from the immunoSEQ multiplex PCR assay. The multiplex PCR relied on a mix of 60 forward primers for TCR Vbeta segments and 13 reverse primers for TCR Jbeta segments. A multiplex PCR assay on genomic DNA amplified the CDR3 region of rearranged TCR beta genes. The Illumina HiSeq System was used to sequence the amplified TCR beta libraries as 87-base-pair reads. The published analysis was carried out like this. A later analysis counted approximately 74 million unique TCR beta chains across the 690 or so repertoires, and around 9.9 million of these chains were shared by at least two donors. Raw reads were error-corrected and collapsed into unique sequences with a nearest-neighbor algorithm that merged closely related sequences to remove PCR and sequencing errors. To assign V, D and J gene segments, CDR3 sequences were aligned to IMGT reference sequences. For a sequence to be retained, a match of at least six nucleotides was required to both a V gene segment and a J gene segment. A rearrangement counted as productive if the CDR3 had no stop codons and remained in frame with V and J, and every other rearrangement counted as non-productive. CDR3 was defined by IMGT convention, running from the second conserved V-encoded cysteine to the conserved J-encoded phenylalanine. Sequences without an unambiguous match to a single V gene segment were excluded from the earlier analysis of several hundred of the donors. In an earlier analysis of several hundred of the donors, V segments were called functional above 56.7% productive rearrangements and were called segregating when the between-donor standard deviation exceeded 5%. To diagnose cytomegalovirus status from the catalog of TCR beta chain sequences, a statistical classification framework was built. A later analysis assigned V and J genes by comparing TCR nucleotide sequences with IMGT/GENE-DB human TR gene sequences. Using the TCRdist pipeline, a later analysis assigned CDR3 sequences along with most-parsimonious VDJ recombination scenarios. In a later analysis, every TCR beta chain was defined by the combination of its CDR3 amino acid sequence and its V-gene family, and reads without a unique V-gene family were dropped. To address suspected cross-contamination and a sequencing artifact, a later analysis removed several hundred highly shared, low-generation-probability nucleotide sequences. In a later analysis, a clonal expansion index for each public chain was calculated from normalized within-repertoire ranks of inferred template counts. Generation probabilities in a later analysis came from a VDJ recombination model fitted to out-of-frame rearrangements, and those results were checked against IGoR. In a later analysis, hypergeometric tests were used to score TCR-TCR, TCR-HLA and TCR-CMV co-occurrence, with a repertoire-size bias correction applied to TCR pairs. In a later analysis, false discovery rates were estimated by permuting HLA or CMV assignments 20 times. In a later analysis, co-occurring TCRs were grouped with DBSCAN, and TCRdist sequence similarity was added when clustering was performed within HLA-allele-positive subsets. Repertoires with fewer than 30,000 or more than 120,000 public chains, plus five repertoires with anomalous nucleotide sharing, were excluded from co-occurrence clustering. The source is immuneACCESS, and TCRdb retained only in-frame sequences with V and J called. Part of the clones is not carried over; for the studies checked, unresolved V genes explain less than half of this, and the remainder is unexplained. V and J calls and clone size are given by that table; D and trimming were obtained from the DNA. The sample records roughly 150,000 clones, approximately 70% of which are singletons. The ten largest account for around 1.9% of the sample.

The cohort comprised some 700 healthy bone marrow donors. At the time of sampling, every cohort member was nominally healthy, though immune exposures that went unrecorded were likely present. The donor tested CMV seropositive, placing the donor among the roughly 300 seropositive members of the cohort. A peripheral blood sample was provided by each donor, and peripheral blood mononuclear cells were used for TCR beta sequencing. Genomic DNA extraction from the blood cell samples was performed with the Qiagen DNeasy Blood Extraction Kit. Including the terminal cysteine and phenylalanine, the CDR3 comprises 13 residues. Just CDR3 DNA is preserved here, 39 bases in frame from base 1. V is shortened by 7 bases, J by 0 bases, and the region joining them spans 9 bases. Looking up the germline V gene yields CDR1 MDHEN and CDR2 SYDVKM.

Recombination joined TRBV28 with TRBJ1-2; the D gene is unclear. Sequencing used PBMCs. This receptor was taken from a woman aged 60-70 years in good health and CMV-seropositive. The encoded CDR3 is CASISGTNYGYTF. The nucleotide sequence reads TGTGCCAGCATCTCGGGGACTAACTATGGCTACACCTTC.